This T cell receptor (beta chain) was recovered during a study of T-cell memory formation after mild COVID-19. Turning to the study itself: TCR clusters largely stayed donor specific.

The study's findings and limits: The main location of contracting CD4+ clones was CM and EM, and that of contracting CD8+ clones was EMRA.

From the 5' RACE reads, TCRdb called clonotypes with MiXCR, one entry per CDR3 protein. Of under 200,000 distinct CDR3 sequences listed, around 13% were seen once; the top ten hold approximately 3.3%. V lost 3 bases and J lost 3; bases outside the gene matches: 7. Per germline, CDR1 SGHDT and CDR2 YYEEEE. This CDR3 comprises 16 residues. In the case of this clonotype: The antigen is not known.

The sequenced sample was PBMCs or a T cell subset sorted from them (not recorded which). The sequence was collected from a young man who had mild COVID-19 (a few samples of this study predate the infection). Cell type and time point are not known. The V call is TRBV5-6, the J call TRBJ2-1, with TRBD2 identical over 9 bases. The CDR3 DNA sequence: TGTGCCAGCAGCTCATTAGCGGGGGTGCGCTACAATGAGCAGTTCTTC. It translates to CASSSLAGVRYNEQFF.